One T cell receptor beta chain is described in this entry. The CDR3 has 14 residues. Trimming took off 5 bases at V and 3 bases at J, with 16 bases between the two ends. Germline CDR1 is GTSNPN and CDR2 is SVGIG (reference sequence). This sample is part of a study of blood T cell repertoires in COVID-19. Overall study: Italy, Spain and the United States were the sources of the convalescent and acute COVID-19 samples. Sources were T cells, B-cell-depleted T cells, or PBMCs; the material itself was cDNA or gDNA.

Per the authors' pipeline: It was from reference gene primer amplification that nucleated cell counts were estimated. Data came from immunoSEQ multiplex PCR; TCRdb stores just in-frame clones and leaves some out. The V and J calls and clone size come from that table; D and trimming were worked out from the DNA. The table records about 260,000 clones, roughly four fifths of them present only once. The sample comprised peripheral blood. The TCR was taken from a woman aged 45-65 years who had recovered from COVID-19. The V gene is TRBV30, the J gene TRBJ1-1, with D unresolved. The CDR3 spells CAWAQEGGYTEAFF. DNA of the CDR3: TGTGCCTGGGCCCAGGAGGGTGGGTACACTGAAGCTTTCTTT.